A selection of T cell receptor beta chains follows, all from one sample in a study of PD-1 blockade in classical Hodgkin lymphoma. The table came from immunoSEQ multiplex PCR; TCRdb's copy has only in-frame clones and leaves some out. The data show approximately 73,000 clones, more than 85% seen once. Sequencing used peripheral blood mononuclear cells (PBMCs), obtained at baseline. These TCRs come from a human donor with classical Hodgkin lymphoma. Each CDR3 is given without its conserved first and last residue. Each record gives: V gene, CDR3 protein.

V: TRBV30; CDR3: AWSRDILNYGYT
V: TRBV15; CDR3: ATSSRPGGLYQETQY
V: TRBV25-1; CDR3: ASSDQRGSLI
V: TRBV6-4; CDR3: ASRAGTGPGANVLT
V: TRBV7-9; CDR3: ASSPKERRGTEAF
V: TRBV5-1; CDR3: ASSSSPSEINEQF
V: TRBV27; CDR3: ASSQGLLGNQPQH
V: TRBV28; CDR3: ASSLNHYEQY
V: TRBV28; CDR3: ASSLRTGNYGYT
V: TRBV28; CDR3: ASSFGTGLYEQY
V: TRBV18; CDR3: ASSPGETQY
V: TRBV28; CDR3: ASTGLDRGQRNTIY
V: TRBV27; CDR3: ASSFAGTGYTPYEQY
V: TRBV2; CDR3: ASRPGYGYT
V: TRBV7-7; CDR3: ASSLVVGLQETQY
V: TRBV4-3; CDR3: ASSQEGQGSSYEKLF
V: TRBV30; CDR3: AWSLTRTGTEAF
V: TRBV2; CDR3: ASFGNRSYT
V: TRBV5-5; CDR3: ASSFSDRDYDYGYT
V: TRBV7-3; CDR3: ASSSTGGPAYEQY
V: TRBV25-1; CDR3: ASSPTAGASNTGELF
V: TRBV19; CDR3: ASGPTALNEKLF
V: TRBV9; CDR3: ASSAPGLARYNEQF
V: TRBV9; CDR3: ASSLKGENWNSPLH
V: TRBV7-3; CDR3: ASSWGASYNEQF
V: TRBV19; CDR3: ASSIRGGTGELF
V: TRBV9; CDR3: ASSVDGRARTDTQY
V: TRBV5-1; CDR3: ASSLDRENSPLH
V: TRBV27; CDR3: ASSLSHGGRDQETQY
V: TRBV14; CDR3: ASSQLGFSYEQY
V: TRBV7-9; CDR3: ASSLARGVEQY
V: TRBV19; CDR3: ASSETGGEQETQY
V: TRBV2; CDR3: ASSIAGQRQTIQEAF
V: TRBV12-5; CDR3: ASGPRPDEQF
V: TRBV5-1; CDR3: ASSPLAGAVDNEQF
V: TRBV6-6; CDR3: ASSPGGGSNTGELF
V: TRBV5-6; CDR3: ASSLERGAGDEQY
V: TRBV6-1; CDR3: ATWPGNSGNTIY
V: TRBV27; CDR3: ASSFGGAKGNTIY
V: TRBV6-5; CDR3: ACGPSAASYNEQF
V: TRBV7-9; CDR3: ASSLNLIQGENEKLF
V: TRBV5-8; CDR3: ASSLGLEETQY
V: TRBV6-5; CDR3: ASSYDQGARQPQH
V: TRBV11-2; CDR3: ASTSGGANVLT
V: TRBV4-1; CDR3: ASSGSGESSYNEQF
V: TRBV7-8; CDR3: ASSLDLGQETQY
V: TRBV27; CDR3: ASSLWTGDYEQY
V: TRBV7-2; CDR3: ASRHTDRPSYEQY
V: TRBV4-3; CDR3: ASSSRLAGGLSSYEQY
V: TRBV18; CDR3: ASSPTDAAGEGEKLF
V: TRBV7-9; CDR3: ASSLRQGVHNEQF
V: TRBV27; CDR3: ASSFFGARETQY
V: TRBV27; CDR3: ASRGTGVMYEQY
V: TRBV9; CDR3: ASSLPGLAGETGELF
V: TRBV9; CDR3: ASSGGQGGYSNQPQH